This T cell receptor beta chain was captured by sequencing in a study of T cells in Graves' hyperthyroidism and ophthalmopathy. General study points: In blood, most of the thyroid clonotypes expanded above 0.001 were also present. Onset of ophthalmopathy came a median roughly 6 months after the model predicted it.

Amplification of TCR beta CDR3 regions was performed using RNA transcripts as template. First-round RT-PCR with HTBI primers amplified the TCR CDR3 region. TCRdb reprocessed the multiplex PCR reads with MiXCR, giving one entry per CDR3 protein. The sample holds 400,000 or so distinct CDR3 sequences, around 15% seen once. On this clonotype: As yet, its antigen is unknown.

Subjects with ophthalmopathy showed a Clinical Activity Score no lower than 3, a NOSPECS grade no lower than 4, and a duration shorter than 3 months. Uncontrolled infection, other autoimmune disease, pregnancy and lactation each barred patients from inclusion. In germline, CDR1 is ENHRY, CDR2 SYGVKD. The CDR3 consists of 14 residues. Deletions cut 0 bases from V and 5 bases from J, with 10 bases between. The J gene is TRBJ1-2, the V gene TRBV10-3; no clear D gene. Sample: blood. The TCR sequence derives from a man in his fifties or sixties with Graves' ophthalmopathy. DNA of the CDR3: TGTGCCATCAGTGAGTCCCCAGGCGATTATGGCTACACCTTC. It specifies CAISESPGDYGYTF.